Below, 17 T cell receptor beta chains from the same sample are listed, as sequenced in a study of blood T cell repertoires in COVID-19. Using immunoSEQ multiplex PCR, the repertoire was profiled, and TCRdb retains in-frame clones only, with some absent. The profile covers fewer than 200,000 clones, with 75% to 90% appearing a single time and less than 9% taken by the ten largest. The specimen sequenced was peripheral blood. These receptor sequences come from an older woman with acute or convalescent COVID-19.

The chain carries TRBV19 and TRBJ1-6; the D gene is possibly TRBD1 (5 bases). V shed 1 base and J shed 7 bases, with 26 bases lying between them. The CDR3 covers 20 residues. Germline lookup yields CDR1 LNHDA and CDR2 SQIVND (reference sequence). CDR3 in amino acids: CASSIVFLVQLQGKNSPLHF. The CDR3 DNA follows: TGTGCCAGTAGTATAGTTTTTTTGGTTCAGTTGCAGGGAAAAAATTCACCCCTCCACTTT.

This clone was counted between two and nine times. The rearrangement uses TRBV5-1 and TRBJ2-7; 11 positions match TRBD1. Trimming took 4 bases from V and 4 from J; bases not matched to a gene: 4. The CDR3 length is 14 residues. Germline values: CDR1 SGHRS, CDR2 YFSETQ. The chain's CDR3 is CASSDGTGGYEQYF. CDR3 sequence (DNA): TGCGCCAGCAGCGACGGGACAGGGGGATACGAGCAGTACTTC.

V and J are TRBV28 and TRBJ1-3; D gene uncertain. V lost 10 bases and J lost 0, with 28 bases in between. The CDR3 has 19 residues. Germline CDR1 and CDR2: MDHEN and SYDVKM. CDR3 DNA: TGTGCCACGTCCCCCCAGGCGGGGTCCTCCTTCTACTCTGGAAACACCATATATTTT. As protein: CATSPQAGSSFYSGNTIYF.

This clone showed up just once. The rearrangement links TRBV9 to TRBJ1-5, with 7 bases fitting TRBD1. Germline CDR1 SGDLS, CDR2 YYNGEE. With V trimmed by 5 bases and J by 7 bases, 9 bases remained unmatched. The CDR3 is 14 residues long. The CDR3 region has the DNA TGTGCCAGCAGTGAGGGGGCCCTCCTACAGCCCCAGCATTTT. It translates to CASSEGALLQPQHF. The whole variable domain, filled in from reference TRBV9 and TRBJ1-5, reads DSGVTQTPKHLITATGQRVTLRCSPRSGDLSVYWYQQSLDQGLQFLIQYYNGEERAKGNILERFSAQQFPDLHSELNLSSLELGDSALYFCASSEGALLQPQHFGDGTRLSIL.

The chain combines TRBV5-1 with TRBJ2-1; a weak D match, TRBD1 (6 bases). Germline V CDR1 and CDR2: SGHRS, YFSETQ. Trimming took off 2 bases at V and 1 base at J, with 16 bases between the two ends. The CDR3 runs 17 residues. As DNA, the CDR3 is TGCGCCAGCAGCTTAGGGGGTTCAAAAGGGTCCTACAATGAGCAGTTCTTC. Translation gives CASSLGGSKGSYNEQFF.

CDR3 sequence reads: CASSLGVSLAGETQYF. DNA of the CDR3: TGTGCCAGCAGCTTAGGAGTTAGTCTAGCAGGCGAGACCCAGTACTTC. V usage is TRBV7-9 and J usage is TRBJ2-5; possibly TRBD2 for D (5 bases). The CDR3 loop spans 16 amino acids. CDR1 SEHNR and CDR2 FQNEAQ come from the germline V gene (reference sequence). The V and J ends lost 1 base and 5 bases respectively, with 17 bases between them.

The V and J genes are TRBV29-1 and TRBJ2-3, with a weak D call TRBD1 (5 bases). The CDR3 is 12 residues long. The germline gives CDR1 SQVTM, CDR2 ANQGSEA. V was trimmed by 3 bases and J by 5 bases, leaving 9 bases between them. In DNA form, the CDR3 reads TGCAGCGTTGATCCAGGGATAGATACGCAGTATTTT. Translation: CSVDPGIDTQYF.

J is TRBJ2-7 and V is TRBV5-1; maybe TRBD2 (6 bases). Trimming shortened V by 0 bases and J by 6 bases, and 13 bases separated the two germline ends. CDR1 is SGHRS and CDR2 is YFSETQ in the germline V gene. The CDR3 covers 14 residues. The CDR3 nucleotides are TGCGCCAGCAGCTTGGAAGGGACTTCCGTCGAGCAGTACTTC. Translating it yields CASSLEGTSVEQYF.

The CDR3 region is CASSQTSSGSSYNEQFF. Written as DNA, the CDR3 is TGCGCCAGCAGCCAAACGTCTAGCGGGAGTTCCTACAATGAGCAGTTCTTC. The chain recombines TRBV5-1 with TRBJ2-1; 10 bases are a match to TRBD2. V shed 4 bases and J 1 base; nucleotides not matched to a gene: 8. Germline assignment: CDR1 SGHRS and CDR2 YFSETQ. This CDR3 spans 17 amino acids.

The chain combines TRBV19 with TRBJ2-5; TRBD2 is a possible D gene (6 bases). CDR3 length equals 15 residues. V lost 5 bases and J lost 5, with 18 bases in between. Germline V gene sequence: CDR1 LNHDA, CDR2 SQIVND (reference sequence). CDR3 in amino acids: CASSAPEGLIETQYF. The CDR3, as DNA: TGTGCCAGTAGTGCGCCGGAGGGCCTTATTGAGACCCAGTACTTC. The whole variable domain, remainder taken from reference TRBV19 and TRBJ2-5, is DGGITQSPKYLFRKEGQNVTLSCEQNLNHDAMYWYRQDPGQGLRLIYYSQIVNDFQKGDIAEGYSVSREKKESFPLTVTSAQKNPTAFYLCASSAPEGLIETQYFGPGTRLLVL.

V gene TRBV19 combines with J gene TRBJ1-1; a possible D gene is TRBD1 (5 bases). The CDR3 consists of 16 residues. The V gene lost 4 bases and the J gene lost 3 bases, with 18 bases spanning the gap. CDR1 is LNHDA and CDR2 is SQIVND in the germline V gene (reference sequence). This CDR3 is CASSKLLGGFDTEAFF. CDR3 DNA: TGTGCCAGTAGTAAATTGCTTGGGGGGTTCGACACTGAAGCTTTCTTT.

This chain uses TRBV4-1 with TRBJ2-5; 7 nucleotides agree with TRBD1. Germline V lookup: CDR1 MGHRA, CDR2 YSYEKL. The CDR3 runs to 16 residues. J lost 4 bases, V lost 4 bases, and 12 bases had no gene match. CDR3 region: CASSLTWDSPPETQYF. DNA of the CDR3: TGCGCCAGCAGCCTGACATGGGACAGTCCCCCAGAGACCCAGTACTTC.

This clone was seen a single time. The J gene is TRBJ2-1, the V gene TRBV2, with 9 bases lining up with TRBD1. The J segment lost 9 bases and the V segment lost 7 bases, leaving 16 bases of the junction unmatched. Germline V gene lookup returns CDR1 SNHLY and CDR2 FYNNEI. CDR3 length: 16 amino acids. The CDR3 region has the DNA TGTGCCAGCACCAAGGCCTGGGACAGGGTTGGTAGTGAGCAGTTCTTC. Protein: CASTKAWDRVGSEQFF.

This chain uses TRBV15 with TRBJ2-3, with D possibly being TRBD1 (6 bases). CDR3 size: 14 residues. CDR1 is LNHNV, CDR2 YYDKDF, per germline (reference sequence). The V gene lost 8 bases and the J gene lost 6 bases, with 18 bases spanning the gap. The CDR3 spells CATGRDTYRDTQYF. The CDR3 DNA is TGTGCCACCGGTCGGGACACCTACCGGGATACGCAGTATTTT.

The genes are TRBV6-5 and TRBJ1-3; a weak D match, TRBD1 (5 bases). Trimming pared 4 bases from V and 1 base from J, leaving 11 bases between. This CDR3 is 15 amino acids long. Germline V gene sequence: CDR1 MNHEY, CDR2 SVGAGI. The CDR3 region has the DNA TGTGCCAGCAGTTCCGACAGCCGGTCTGGAAACACCATATATTTT. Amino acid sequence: CASSSDSRSGNTIYF.

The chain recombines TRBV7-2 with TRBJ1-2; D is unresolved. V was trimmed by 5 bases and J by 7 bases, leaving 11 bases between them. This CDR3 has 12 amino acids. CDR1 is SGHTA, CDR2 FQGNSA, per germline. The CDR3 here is CASSPSEVGYTF. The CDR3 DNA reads TGTGCCAGCAGCCCTTCTGAGGTTGGCTACACCTTC.

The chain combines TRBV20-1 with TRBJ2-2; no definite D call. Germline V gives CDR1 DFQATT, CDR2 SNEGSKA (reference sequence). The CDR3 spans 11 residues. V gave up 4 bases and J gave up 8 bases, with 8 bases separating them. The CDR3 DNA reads TGCAGTGCTAATCGCGCAGGGGAGCTGTTTTTT. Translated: CSANRAGELFF.